Given below is one TCR beta chain in context. Its antigen is currently unknown. The data were obtained in a study of vaccination and CD4 T cells after COVID-19. The Oncomine TCR Beta short-read assay sequenced DNA from cultured CD4+ T cells. MiXCR was run by TCRdb on the PCR reads, yielding one entry per CDR3 protein. The sample consists of about 20,000 distinct CDR3 sequences, more than 50% of them appearing once. Treatment defined: approximately nine-day PBMC culture with coronavirus spike peptide pools or control peptides (ViraFEST assay). The CDR3 has 14 amino acids. V lost 5 bases to trimming and J lost 8 bases, with 19 bases between them. Germline-derived CDR1 and CDR2 are DFQATT and SNEGSKA (reference sequence). Points from the study as a whole: A nonsignificant rise from around 20 to 38 was seen in the median number of SARS-CoV-2-reactive clonotypes. Convalescent patients displayed spike mono-reactivity in 304 of 307 vaccine-specific clones.

The rearrangement links TRBV20-1 to TRBJ2-1; D call uncertain. The sequenced sample consisted of CD4+ T cells from blood, cultured in vitro. The sequence came from a human donor who had recovered from COVID-19. CDR3 sequence reads: CSAPHVLKRDEQFF. Here the CDR3 DNA reads TGCAGTGCTCCCCACGTCTTGAAAAGGGATGAGCAGTTCTTC.